This T cell receptor (beta chain) emerged from a study of T cell repertoires in cytomegalovirus infection. Study results and limitations: Within the response measured ex vivo, HLA-C-restricted CMV-specific TCR beta clonotypes were dominant.

Notes on this clonotype: Its cognate antigen is unknown.

Each CDR3 protein gets one entry after TCRdb re-called the reads with MiXCR. Here the sample spans around 570,000 distinct CDR3 sequences, around 40% being singletons. Germline CDR1 reads MNHEY; CDR2 reads SVGEGT. The CDR3 has 12 residues. The TCR comes from a human donor in good health (CMV status not recorded). Some clones in this sample may be carry-over from other donors' samples. The gene calls are TRBV6-2 or TRBV6-3 and TRBJ2-7; 8 nucleotides align to TRBD1. The sequences come from cultured PBMCs, collected from culture after CMV antigen stimulation. Here the CDR3 reads CATNRGIGEQYF. The DNA for the CDR3 is TGTGCTACTAACAGGGGGATCGGTGAGCAGTACTTC.